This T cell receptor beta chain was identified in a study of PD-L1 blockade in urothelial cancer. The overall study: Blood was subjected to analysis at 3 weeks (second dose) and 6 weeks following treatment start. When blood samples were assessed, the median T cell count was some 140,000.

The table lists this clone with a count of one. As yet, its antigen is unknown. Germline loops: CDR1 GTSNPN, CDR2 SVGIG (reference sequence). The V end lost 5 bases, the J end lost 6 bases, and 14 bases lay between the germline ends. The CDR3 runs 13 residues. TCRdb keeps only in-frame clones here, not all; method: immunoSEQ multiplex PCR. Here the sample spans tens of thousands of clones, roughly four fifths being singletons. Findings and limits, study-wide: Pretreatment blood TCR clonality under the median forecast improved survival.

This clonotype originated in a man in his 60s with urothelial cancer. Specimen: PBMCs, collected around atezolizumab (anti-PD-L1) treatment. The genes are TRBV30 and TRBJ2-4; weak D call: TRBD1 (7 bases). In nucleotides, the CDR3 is TGTGCCTGGGGCCAGGGGGGAGGAAACATTCAGTACTTC. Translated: CAWGQGGGNIQYF.